This T cell receptor beta chain came from a study of T cell repertoires in cytomegalovirus infection. Across the whole study: Both a matching HLA type and CMV infection were indicated by public TCR beta signatures.

The CDR3 has 17 amino acids. CDR1 is SGHVS and CDR2 is FQNEAQ in the germline V gene. The trim removed 1 base at V and 2 bases at J, leaving 8 bases unmatched. TCRdb reanalysed the reads using MiXCR and keeps one entry per CDR3 protein. The sample consists of about 310,000 distinct CDR3 sequences, roughly a sixth of them appearing once. General study points: Clonotype analysis showed dominance of the ex vivo response by HLA-C-restricted CMV-specific TCR beta clonotypes.

Comment on this clonotype: What it recognizes is unknown.

The sequenced sample was PBMCs. This TCR came from a human donor in good health (CMV status not recorded). Some clones in this sample may be carry-over from other donors' samples. The rearrangement links TRBV7-8 to TRBJ2-1; 7 bases line up with TRBD1. The DNA for the CDR3 is TGTGCCAGCAGCTTAGTAGGACAGGCAGGGCCCTACAATGAGCAGTTCTTC. Translating gives CASSLVGQAGPYNEQFF.